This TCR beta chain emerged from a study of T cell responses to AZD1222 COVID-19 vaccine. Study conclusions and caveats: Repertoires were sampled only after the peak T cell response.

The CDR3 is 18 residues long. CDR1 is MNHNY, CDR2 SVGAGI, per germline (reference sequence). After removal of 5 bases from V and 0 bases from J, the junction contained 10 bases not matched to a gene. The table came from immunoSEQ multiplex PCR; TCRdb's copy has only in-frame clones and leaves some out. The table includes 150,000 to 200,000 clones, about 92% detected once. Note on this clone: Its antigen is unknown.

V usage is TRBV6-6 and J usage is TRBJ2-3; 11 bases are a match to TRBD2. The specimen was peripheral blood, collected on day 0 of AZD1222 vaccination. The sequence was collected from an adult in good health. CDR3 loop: CASSLLGTSGFSTDTQYF. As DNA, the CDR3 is TGTGCCAGCAGTCTCCTCGGGACTAGCGGTTTTAGCACAGATACGCAGTATTTT.